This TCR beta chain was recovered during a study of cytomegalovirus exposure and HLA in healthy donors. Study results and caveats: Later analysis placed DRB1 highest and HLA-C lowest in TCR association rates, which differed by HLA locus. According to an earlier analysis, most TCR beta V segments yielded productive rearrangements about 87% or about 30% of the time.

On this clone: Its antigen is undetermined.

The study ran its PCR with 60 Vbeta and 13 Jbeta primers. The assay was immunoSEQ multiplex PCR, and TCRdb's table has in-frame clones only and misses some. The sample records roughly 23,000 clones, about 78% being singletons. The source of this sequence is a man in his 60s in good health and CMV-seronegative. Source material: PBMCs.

CDR3 loop: CASSATGHREQYF. For the CDR3, the DNA is TGTGCCAGTAGTGCAACGGGACATCGGGAGCAGTACTTC. The V gene is TRBV19, the J gene TRBJ2-7; tentatively, D is TRBD1 (6 bases). The CDR3 has 13 amino acids. Trimming left V 5 bases short and J 7 bases short, with 15 bases between. Per the germline V gene, CDR1 is LNHDA and CDR2 is SQIVND (reference sequence).